This entry lists 24 T cell receptor beta chains sequenced from one sample in a study of blood T cell repertoires in COVID-19. TCRdb's copy holds only in-frame clones and misses some; the assay was immunoSEQ multiplex PCR. The sample has 400,000 or so clones; 80% to 90% are singletons. The sequenced material came from PBMCs or T cells enriched from blood (not recorded which). These receptors all stem from a man aged 25 to 45 who had recovered from COVID-19.

The rearrangement links TRBV4-2 to TRBJ2-1; D unclear. The CDR3 sequence is 15 residues long. Germline CDR1 and CDR2: LGHNA and YNFKEQ. The V gene lost 2 bases and the J gene lost 0 bases, with 8 bases spanning the gap. The CDR3 region is CASSQQWSSYNEQFF. CDR3 coding DNA: TGTGCCAGCAGCCAACAATGGAGCTCCTACAATGAGCAGTTCTTC.

The chain combines TRBV7-9 with TRBJ2-5; 7 bases map to TRBD1. This CDR3 has 14 amino acids. V lost 5 bases and J lost 5; bases outside the gene matches: 8. CDR1 is SEHNR, CDR2 FQNEAQ, per germline (reference sequence). In DNA form, the CDR3 reads TGTGCCAGCAGCCTAGGGGGCATCCAGGAGACCCAGTACTTC. Translation: CASSLGGIQETQYF.

This clone was recorded only once. This sequence joins TRBV9 and TRBJ2-1; 8 bases line up with TRBD2. The CDR3 covers 16 residues. The ends lost 3 bases at V and 5 bases at J; junction bases unmatched: 10. CDR1 is SGDLS, CDR2 YYNGEE, per germline. For the CDR3, the DNA is TGTGCCAGCAGCGCGGGAGGGGGACTCGTCAACAATGAGCAGTTCTTC. Its translation: CASSAGGGLVNNEQFF.

This clone was seen only a few times. The chain couples TRBV6-5 to TRBJ2-1; D remains unclear. Germline V gene sequence: CDR1 MNHEY, CDR2 SVGAGI. The CDR3 consists of 13 residues. The V end lost 2 bases, the J end lost 8 bases, and 10 bases lay between the germline ends. In nucleotides, the CDR3 is TGTGCCAGCAGTTACGGTCAGGTTGATGAGCAGTTCTTC. Protein sequence: CASSYGQVDEQFF.

The rearrangement uses TRBV28 and TRBJ2-7; the D gene is possibly TRBD1 (5 bases). The CDR3 is 15 residues long. V shed 3 bases and J shed 3 bases, with 15 bases lying between them. CDR1 is MDHEN and CDR2 is SYDVKM in the germline V gene. The DNA of the CDR3 is TGTGCCAGCAGTTTTCCGCAGGGCTCCCTCTACGAGCAGTACTTC. Its translation: CASSFPQGSLYEQYF.

The chain carries TRBV6-1 and TRBJ2-3; weak D call: TRBD1 (5 bases). In germline, CDR1 is MNHNS, CDR2 SASEGT. This CDR3 has 16 amino acids. V lost 1 base to trimming and J lost 2 bases, with 13 bases between them. The CDR3 loop is CASSEGWGPNTDTQYF. CDR3 sequence (DNA): TGTGCCAGCAGTGAAGGGTGGGGCCCAAACACAGATACGCAGTATTTT.

The chain has TRBV19 and TRBJ1-5, with 9 nucleotides matching TRBD1. CDR3 length: 16 residues. From germline, CDR1 is LNHDA and CDR2 SQIVND (reference sequence). Unmatched junction bases numbered 11, after V lost 9 bases and J lost 2 bases. The CDR3 nucleotides read TGTGCCAGCCATTACGGACAGGGGAGAGGCAATCAGCCCCAGCATTTT. This gives the protein CASHYGQGRGNQPQHF.

The genes are TRBV28 and TRBJ1-6; unclear D gene. V was clipped by 8 bases and J by 7 bases, with 12 bases between them. Germline values: CDR1 MDHEN, CDR2 SYDVKM. There are 13 residues in the CDR3. The CDR3 sequence: CASYPGLNSPLHF. The CDR3 bases are TGTGCCAGCTACCCGGGTCTAAATTCACCCCTCCACTTT.

The chain recombines TRBV28 with TRBJ1-4; perhaps TRBD1 as D (6 bases). Trimming took off 3 bases at V and 8 bases at J, with 13 bases between the two ends. The germline CDR1 and CDR2 sequences are MDHEN and SYDVKM. This CDR3 contains 14 residues. CDR3 sequence (DNA): TGTGCCAGCAGTTTTGGGGGCCTAGGGGAAAAACTGTTTTTT. Translating gives CASSFGGLGEKLFF.

This chain joins TRBV13 and TRBJ2-3, with 12 bases identical to TRBD2. CDR1 and CDR2 from the germline V gene are PRHDT and FYEKMQ (reference sequence). CDR3 length: 18 residues. V lost 2 bases, J lost 2 bases, and 8 bases stayed unmatched. The CDR3 region has the DNA TGTGCCAGCAGCTTAAGACTAGCGGGAGAGGGGTACACAGATACGCAGTATTTT. It encodes CASSLRLAGEGYTDTQYF.

The chain carries TRBV5-1 and TRBJ2-1, with 8 positions matching TRBD2. This CDR3 comprises 15 residues. The trim removed 3 bases at V and 7 bases at J, leaving 9 bases unmatched. Looked up from germline, CDR1 is SGHRS and CDR2 is YFSETQ. The CDR3 DNA follows: TGCGCCAGCAGCTCTACAGCGGGAGAGTGGAATGAGCAGTTCTTC. Amino acid sequence: CASSSTAGEWNEQFF. Filled out from reference TRBV5-1 and TRBJ2-1, the complete variable domain reads KAGVTQTPRYLIKTRGQQVTLSCSPISGHRSVSWYQQTPGQGLQFLFEYFSETQRNKGNFPGRFSGRQFSNSRSEMNVSTLELGDSALYLCASSSTAGEWNEQFFGPGTRLTVL.

The chain employs TRBV7-9 and TRBJ1-2; TRBD1 matches 9 bases. The CDR3 runs to 12 residues. Unmatched junction bases numbered 4, after V lost 6 bases and J lost 8 bases. CDR1 is SEHNR, CDR2 FQNEAQ, per germline (reference sequence). The CDR3 DNA reads TGTGCCAGCAGTCGGGACAGGGCGGGCTACACCTTC. Protein product: CASSRDRAGYTF.

The rearrangement uses TRBV19 and TRBJ2-3; possible D gene TRBD2, 5 bases. V lost 6 bases and J 5 bases, leaving 12 bases between the germline ends. The germline V gene has CDR1 LNHDA and CDR2 SQIVND (reference sequence). There are 13 residues in the CDR3. CDR3: CASRAVQGDTQYF. The CDR3 bases are TGTGCCAGTAGAGCGGTCCAAGGAGATACGCAGTATTTT.

The count of this clone is one. V is TRBV29-1 and J is TRBJ2-7, with 7 positions matching TRBD1. Germline V gene data show CDR1 as SQVTM and CDR2 as ANQGSEA. V lost 4 bases to trimming and J lost 2 bases; unmatched junction nucleotides: 5. The CDR3 is made up of 13 amino acids. DNA of the CDR3: TGCAGCGTTGTGACCGGGACAGCCTACGAGCAGTACTTC. Amino acids: CSVVTGTAYEQYF.

The chain is built from TRBV3-1 (or the pseudogene TRBV3-2) and TRBJ1-2; the D is unclear. V was clipped by 3 bases and J by 8 bases, with 13 bases between them. Per germline, CDR1 LGHDT and CDR2 YNNKEL (reference sequence). The CDR3 is 13 residues long. Here the CDR3 reads CASSQTSNEGYTF. The CDR3 DNA follows: TGTGCCAGCAGCCAGACTAGCAACGAGGGCTACACCTTC.

In its sample, this clone was seen once. The chain recombines TRBV7-8 with TRBJ1-1; D is possibly TRBD1 (5 bases). The CDR3 is 15 residues long. Germline CDR1 reads SGHVS; CDR2 reads FQNEAQ. V was cut by 5 bases and J by 1 base, with 14 bases left in between. CDR3 in amino acids: CASSPSRGTNTEAFF. CDR3 nucleotide sequence: TGTGCCAGCAGCCCATCCCGCGGGACGAACACTGAAGCTTTCTTT.

The chain couples TRBV18 to TRBJ1-2; D is possibly TRBD1 (6 bases). The length of the CDR3 is 13 residues. The ends were cut back, 2 bases at V and 7 bases at J, with 11 bases in the middle. The germline CDR1 and CDR2 sequences are KGHSH and LQKENI. The CDR3 here is CASSPNREGGYTF. CDR3 nucleotides: TGTGCCAGCTCACCAAACAGGGAGGGTGGCTACACCTTC.

The CDR3: CASSQPSGDTYEQYF. CDR3 sequence (DNA): TGTGCCAGCAGCCAACCTAGCGGGGATACTTACGAGCAGTACTTC. The V call is TRBV4-2, the J call TRBJ2-7; 9 bases agree with TRBD2. Germline loops: CDR1 LGHNA, CDR2 YNFKEQ. The CDR3 extends over 15 amino acids. Trimming removed 2 bases from V and 4 bases from J; junction bases left unmatched: 6.

This clone showed up just once. This chain links TRBV7-2 with TRBJ1-6, with no clear D. Between the trimmed V and J ends, which lost 5 bases and 9 bases, there was a span of 14 bases. The CDR3 is 14 amino acids. The germline V gene encodes CDR1 SGHTA and CDR2 FQGNSA. Written as DNA, the CDR3 is TGTGCCAGCAGCGTAACTCGGCAGGCTTCACCCCTCCACTTT. It yields the protein CASSVTRQASPLHF.

This chain uses TRBV15 with TRBJ2-1; D unclear. This CDR3 has 13 amino acids. Germline lookup yields CDR1 LNHNV and CDR2 YYDKDF (reference sequence). Trimming pared 7 bases from V and 6 bases from J, leaving 13 bases between. CDR3 region: CATKSGLSNEQFF. The CDR3 nucleotides are TGTGCCACCAAATCGGGTCTCAGCAATGAGCAGTTCTTC.

The gene calls are TRBV27 and TRBJ1-6, with D possibly being TRBD1 (6 bases). V gave up 5 bases and J gave up 10 bases, with 15 bases separating them. CDR3 length: 14 residues. The V gene's germline CDR1 is MNHEY and CDR2 SMNVEV (reference sequence). The chain's CDR3 is CASSAQGPQSPLHF. The CDR3 nucleotides read TGTGCCAGCAGTGCACAGGGTCCCCAGTCACCCCTCCACTTT.

J is TRBJ1-4 and V is TRBV7-2, with 9 nucleotides matching TRBD1. V dropped 5 bases and J dropped 2; count of bases not matched to a gene: 9. Germline V gene lookup returns CDR1 SGHTA and CDR2 FQGNSA. The CDR3 sequence is 17 residues long. The chain's CDR3 is CASSLPPGTGTNEKLFF. The CDR3 bases are TGTGCCAGCAGCCTACCCCCGGGGACAGGGACTAATGAAAAACTGTTTTTT.

The rearrangement links TRBV5-1 to TRBJ1-6; TRBD1 might be the D (5 bases). V was shortened by 4 bases and J by 9 bases, with 17 bases between the two germline ends. Germline CDR1 reads SGHRS; CDR2 reads YFSETQ. There are 15 residues in the CDR3. CDR3 residues: CASSDQLARGSPLHF. The CDR3 DNA sequence: TGCGCCAGCAGCGACCAGTTGGCTAGGGGTTCACCCCTCCACTTT.

This chain joins TRBV19 and TRBJ1-1, with 7 bases identical to TRBD1. Germline CDR1 reads LNHDA; CDR2 reads SQIVND (reference sequence). Trimming at V came to 3 bases and at J to 4 bases, leaving 8 bases not matched to a gene. This CDR3 is 15 amino acids long. Here the CDR3 reads CASSIRGGGPTEAFF. The CDR3 nucleotides are TGTGCCAGTAGTATTCGTGGAGGGGGCCCCACTGAAGCTTTCTTT.